The source of this T cell receptor (beta chain) is a study of radiotherapy plus CTLA-4 blockade in lung cancer. Data came from immunoSEQ multiplex PCR; TCRdb stores just in-frame clones and leaves some out. The sample lists approximately 82,000 clones; about 83% were seen once. The CDR3 has 16 residues. With V trimmed by 0 bases and J by 1 base, 0 bases remained unmatched. Germline loops: CDR1 SGDLS, CDR2 YYNGEE. Those with chemo-refractory metastatic non-small-cell lung cancer were treated with focal radiation combined with CTLA-4 blockade using ipilimumab. The TCR sequence derives from a human donor with non-small cell lung cancer that progressed on radiotherapy plus ipilimumab. The sequencing here drew on peripheral blood, taken from a patient treated with radiotherapy plus ipilimumab. The chain couples TRBV9 to TRBJ2-3; 12 bases agree with TRBD2. Here the CDR3 DNA reads TGTGCCAGCAGCGTAGCTAGCGGGGGGGGCACAGATACGCAGTATTTT. It encodes CASSVASGGGTDTQYF.